The clone carrying this TCR beta chain occurred many times. Its specificity is unknown. The entry originates in a study of early T cells in non-severe SARS-CoV-2 infection. Study as a whole: Sequencing input comprised bulk RNA from unsorted whole blood; chain pairing was not available. Study conclusions and caveats: Matches to VDJdb favored anti-spike CD8 responses and missed private and CD4 specificities.

Separate cDNA molecules each had unique molecular identifiers attached to them. TCRdb used MiXCR to reprocess the 5' RACE reads, holding one entry per CDR3 protein. The repertoire holds 75,000 to 100,000 distinct CDR3 sequences, with around a sixth as singletons. The sequence came from an adult who was a healthcare worker with PCR-confirmed SARS-CoV-2 infection or an uninfected control (not recorded which). Sequences were obtained from whole blood.

Here the CDR3 reads CASSFQVLSYEQYF. The DNA of the CDR3 is TGTGCCAGCAGCTTTCAGGTCCTCTCCTACGAGCAGTACTTC. V gene TRBV11-2 combines with J gene TRBJ2-7; D is uncertain. The germline V gene encodes CDR1 SGHAT and CDR2 FQNNGV. V was cut by 3 bases and J by 0 bases, with 9 bases left in between. This CDR3 spans 14 amino acids.